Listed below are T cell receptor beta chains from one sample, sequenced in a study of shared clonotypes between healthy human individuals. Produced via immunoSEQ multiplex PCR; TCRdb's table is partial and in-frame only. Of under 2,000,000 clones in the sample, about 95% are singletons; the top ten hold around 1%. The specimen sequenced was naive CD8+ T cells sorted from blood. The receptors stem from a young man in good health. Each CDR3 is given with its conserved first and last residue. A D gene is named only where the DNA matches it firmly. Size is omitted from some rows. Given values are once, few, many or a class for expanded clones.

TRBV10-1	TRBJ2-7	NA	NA	TGCGCCAGCAGTGAGTCGGGAATACACGAGCAGTACTTC	CASSESGIHEQYF
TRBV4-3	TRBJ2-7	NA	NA	TGCGCCAGCAGCCAAGATCATGTGACTTCCTACGAGCAGTACTTC	CASSQDHVTSYEQYF
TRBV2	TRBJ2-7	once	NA	TGTGCCAGCAGTGAAGGGCTACTCTACGAGCAGTACTTC	CASSEGLLYEQYF
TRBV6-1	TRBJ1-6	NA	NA	TGTGCCAGCAGTGACGGGGATTCACCCCTCCACTTT	CASSDGDSPLHF
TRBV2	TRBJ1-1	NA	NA	TGTGCCAGCATTCTGCCACAGAACACTGAAGCTTTCTTT	CASILPQNTEAFF
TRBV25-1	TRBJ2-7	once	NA	TGTGCCAGCAGTGATCCCTACGAGCAGTACTTC	CASSDPYEQYF
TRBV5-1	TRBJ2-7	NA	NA	TGCGCCAGCAGCTTGGCCCTTACAGGAGAAGACGAGCAGTACTTC	CASSLALTGEDEQYF
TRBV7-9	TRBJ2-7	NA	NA	TGTGCCAGCAGCCACCCCCGGGACACAGACGAGCAGTACTTC	CASSHPRDTDEQYF
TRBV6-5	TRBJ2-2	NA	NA	TGTGCCAGCAGTGGGAAATCCGGGGAGCTGTTTTTT	CASSGKSGELFF
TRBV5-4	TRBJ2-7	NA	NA	TGTGCCAGCAGCTTGGCGGGCGAGGGCGACTACGAGCAGTACTTC	CASSLAGEGDYEQYF
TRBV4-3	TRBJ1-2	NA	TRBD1	TGCGCCAGCAGCCAAGGGCAGGACAGGGAAGTAGGTTTTTATGGCTACACCTTC	CASSQGQDREVGFYGYTF
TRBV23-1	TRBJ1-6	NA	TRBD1	TGCGCCAGCGTATCCCGCCCGGGACAGCCTCCAGAAAATTCACCCCTCCACTTT	CASVSRPGQPPENSPLHF
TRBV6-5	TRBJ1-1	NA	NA	TGTGCCAGCAGTTACTCGTCAGGGTGGGGCACTGAAGCTTTCTTT	CASSYSSGWGTEAFF
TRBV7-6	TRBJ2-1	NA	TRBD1	TGTGCCAGCAGCCAAGCTGGACAGGGGGACAATGAGCAGTTCTTC	CASSQAGQGDNEQFF
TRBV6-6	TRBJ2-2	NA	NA	TGTGCCAGCAGTTGGGAAGGGAAGGCCGGGGAGCTGTTTTTT	CASSWEGKAGELFF
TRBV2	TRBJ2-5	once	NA	TGTGCCAGCAGAACTTCGGGACTCGCAGGGGAGACCCAGTACTTC	CASRTSGLAGETQYF
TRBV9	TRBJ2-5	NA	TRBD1	TGTGCCAGCACCCATTCGGGGACAGCTCGGGAGACCCAGTACTTC	CASTHSGTARETQYF
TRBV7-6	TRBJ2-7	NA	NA	TGTGCCAGCAGCTTAAACCTAAACTACGAGCAGTACTTC	CASSLNLNYEQYF
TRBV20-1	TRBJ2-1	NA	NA	TGCAGTGCTAGACTGATAAATGAGCAGTTCTTC	CSARLINEQFF
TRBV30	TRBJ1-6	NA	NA	TGTGCCTGGAGTGGGGCAGGGGAGAATTCACCCCTCCACTTT	CAWSGAGENSPLHF
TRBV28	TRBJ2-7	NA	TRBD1	TGTGCCAGCAGTGCGCTTCCCGGGACAGGGGGCCCCCCGTTCGAGCAGTACTTC	CASSALPGTGGPPFEQYF
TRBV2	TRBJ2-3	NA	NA	TGTGCCAGCAGTATGTTACAGGGAGATACGCAGTATTTT	CASSMLQGDTQYF
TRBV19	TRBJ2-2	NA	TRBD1	TGTGCCAGTAGTGGGACAGAGAACACCGGGGAGCTGTTTTTT	CASSGTENTGELFF
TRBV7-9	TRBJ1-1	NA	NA	TGTGCCAGCAGCCCCCAGGGCACTGAAGCTTTCTTT	CASSPQGTEAFF
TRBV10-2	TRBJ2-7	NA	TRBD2	TGCGCCAGCAGTGAGGGTCTGTGGGGAAGCGGGGACGAGCAGTACTTC	CASSEGLWGSGDEQYF
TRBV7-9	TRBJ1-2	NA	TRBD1	TGTGCCAGCAGCACCACCGGGGACAGGGCCGGCTATGGCTACACCTTC	CASSTTGDRAGYGYTF
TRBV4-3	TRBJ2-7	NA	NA	TGCGCCAGCAGCCAAGGAAGCGGTGAGGGTCTCTCCTACGAGCAGTACTTC	CASSQGSGEGLSYEQYF
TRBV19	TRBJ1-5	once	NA	TGTGCCAGTAGTGACGGGGATAGCAATCAGCCCCAGCATTTT	CASSDGDSNQPQHF
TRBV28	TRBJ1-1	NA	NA	TGTGCCAGCTTTGATGGGATTGGAGACACTGAAGCTTTCTTT	CASFDGIGDTEAFF
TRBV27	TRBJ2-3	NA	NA	TGTGCCAGCAGTTCCCTGGACAGCCGGACGCAGTATTTT	CASSSLDSRTQYF
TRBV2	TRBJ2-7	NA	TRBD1	TGTGCCAGCAGCCTAGGTCGGACAGGGTCCTACGAGCAGTACTTC	CASSLGRTGSYEQYF
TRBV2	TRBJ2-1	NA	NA	TGTGCCTATAGTGGGGACCCTATAAGCTATGAGCAGTTCTTC	CAYSGDPISYEQFF
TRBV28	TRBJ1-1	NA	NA	TGTGCCAGCAGTTTATTTGGAAACACTGAAGCTTTCTTT	CASSLFGNTEAFF
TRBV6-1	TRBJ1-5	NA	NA	TGTGCCAGCAGGGGTAAGGGGTTAGCAAAGCCCCAGCATTTT	CASRGKGLAKPQHF
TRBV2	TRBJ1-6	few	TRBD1	TGTGCCAGCAGTCGCGTTACCGGGACAGGCTATAATTCACCCCTCCACTTT	CASSRVTGTGYNSPLHF
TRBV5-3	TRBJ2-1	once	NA	TGTGCCAGAAGCACTGCTGCCGGGACCAACAATGAGCAGTTCTTC	CARSTAAGTNNEQFF
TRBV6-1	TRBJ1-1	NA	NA	TGTGCCAGCAGTGATGCTGGCGGGGTTATGAACACTGAAGCTTTCTTT	CASSDAGGVMNTEAFF
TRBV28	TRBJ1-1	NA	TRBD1	TGTGCCAGCAGTCGTACCGGGACAGCGAGTGAAGCTTTCTTT	CASSRTGTASEAFF
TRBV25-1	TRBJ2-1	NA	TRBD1	TGTGCCAGCAGGCGGGCAGGGGGCGTCTACAATGAGCAGTTCTTC	CASRRAGGVYNEQFF
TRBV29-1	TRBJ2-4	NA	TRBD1	TGCAGCGCCAGGACAGGGTCTGGGAACATTCAGTACTTC	CSARTGSGNIQYF
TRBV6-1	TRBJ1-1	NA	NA	TGTGCCAGCAGTGACCGCGGGGGGAACACTGAAGCTTTCTTT	CASSDRGGNTEAFF
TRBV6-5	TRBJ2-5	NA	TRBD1	TGTGCCAGCAGCACCCTCGACAGGGGTCCCGAGACCCAGTACTTC	CASSTLDRGPETQYF
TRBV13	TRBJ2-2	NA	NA	TGTGCCAGCAGCCCCACTGCAAACACCGGGGAGCTGTTTTTT	CASSPTANTGELFF
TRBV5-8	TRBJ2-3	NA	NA	TGTGCCAGCAGCTTGGGACAGGCCCTGGGAGATACGCAGTATTTT	CASSLGQALGDTQYF
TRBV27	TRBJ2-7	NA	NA	TGTGCCAGCAGTTTTCTGGGGGTCTCCTACGAGCAGTACTTC	CASSFLGVSYEQYF
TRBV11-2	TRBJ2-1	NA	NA	TGTGCCAGCAGCCTCGGACCAACCCGGGGTCATGAGCAGTTCTTC	CASSLGPTRGHEQFF
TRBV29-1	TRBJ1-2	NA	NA	TGCAGCGTCGCTACAACCGAGACGGAAGATAACTATGGCTACACCTTC	CSVATTETEDNYGYTF
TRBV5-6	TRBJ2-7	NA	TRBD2	TGTGCCAGCAGCTATATTACTAGCGGGGGTTACGAGCAGTACTTC	CASSYITSGGYEQYF
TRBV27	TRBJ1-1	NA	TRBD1	TGTGCCAGCAAGGCCGGGACAGGGGACACTGAAGCTTTCTTT	CASKAGTGDTEAFF
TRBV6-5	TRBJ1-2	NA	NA	TGTGCCAGCGCTCCCTGGGACAAGTACCCTGGAGGCTACACCTTC	CASAPWDKYPGGYTF
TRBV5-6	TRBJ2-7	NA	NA	TGTGCCAGCAGCTTGGTATCTGGGTACGAGCAGTACTTC	CASSLVSGYEQYF
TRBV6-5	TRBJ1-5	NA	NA	TGTGCCAGCAGCCCTACAGTTAGCAATCAGCCCCAGCATTTT	CASSPTVSNQPQHF
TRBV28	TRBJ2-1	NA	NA	TGTGCCAGCAGTTTAGCGGGCGATTACAATGAGCAGTTCTTC	CASSLAGDYNEQFF
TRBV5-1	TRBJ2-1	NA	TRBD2	TGCGCCAGCACGACTAGCGGGGGTTGGGATGAGCAGTTCTTC	CASTTSGGWDEQFF
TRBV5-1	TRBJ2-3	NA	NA	TGCGCAACCTCAGGGACTGCCTTTAGCACAGATACGCAGTATTTT	CATSGTAFSTDTQYF
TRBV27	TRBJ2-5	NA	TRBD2	TGTGCCAGCAGTGAGCAGGGACTAGCTGGAGAGACCCAGTACTTC	CASSEQGLAGETQYF
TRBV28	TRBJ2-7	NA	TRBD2	TGTGCCACCAAAGAGGAGGGACTAGCGAGCAACGAGCAGTACTTC	CATKEEGLASNEQYF
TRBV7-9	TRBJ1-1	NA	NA	TGTGCCAGCAGCTCGGACGGGAACACTGAAGCTTTCTTT	CASSSDGNTEAFF